Below, 13 T cell receptor beta chains from the same sample are listed, as sequenced in a study of T cell clonality in common variable immunodeficiency. Produced via immunoSEQ multiplex PCR; TCRdb's table is partial and in-frame only. The sample shows about 52,000 clones, no singletons; the ten largest hold about 2%. The source material was peripheral blood mononuclear cells. The source of these receptors is a person between 18 and 75 years old in good health.

In its sample, this clone was seen many times. The read comes to an end 3 residues before the CDR3 does, leaving the germline J gene to fill in the end. The J gene is TRBJ2-7, the V gene TRBV18, with a weak D call TRBD1 (6 bases). V gave up 3 bases and J gave up 2 bases, with 8 bases separating them. Germline CDR1 and CDR2: KGHSH and LQKENI. This CDR3 is built from 13 residues. The CDR3 DNA, read in part, is TGTGCCAGCTCACCGGGACAAACCTACGAG. Translated: CASSPGQTYE. The full CDR3 reads CASSPGQTYEQYF.

This clone was seen repeatedly, ten times or more. The sequenced fragment ends 3 residues before the CDR3 boundary, so the rest is inferred from the germline J gene. The chain uses TRBV5-1 and TRBJ2-4; TRBD1 aligns across 8 bases. Germline trimming cut 4 bases from V and 8 bases from J; bases unmatched to any gene: 11. The CDR3 is made up of 15 amino acids. CDR1 is SGHRS, CDR2 YFSETQ, per germline. The part of the CDR3 DNA that was read is TGCGCCAGCAGCCCCGCTGGACAGGGAGGATACATT. It specifies CASSPAGQGGYI. The entire CDR3 protein reads CASSPAGQGGYIQYF.

The sequenced part of the CDR3 DNA is TGTGCCATCGGTGCCCCCACAGGGGGCCAAAATGAG. This translates into CAIGAPTGGQNE. The entire CDR3 reads CAIGAPTGGQNEQFF. The chain couples TRBV10-3 to TRBJ2-1; 9 nucleotides align to TRBD1. The CDR3 extends 3 residues past the end of the read, so its final part is completed from the germline J gene. The CDR3 is 15 residues long. The germline V gene encodes CDR1 ENHRY and CDR2 SYGVKD. Trimming at V came to 8 bases and at J to 7 bases, leaving 12 bases not matched to a gene.

This clone was detected a few times. The missing CDR3 end, 3 residues past where the read stops, is filled in from the germline J gene. At the DNA level, this CDR3 is encoded by other sequences in the same sample as well. J is TRBJ1-6 and V is TRBV2; D not resolved. In germline, CDR1 is SNHLY, CDR2 FYNNEI. With 5 bases removed from V and 5 bases from J, the gap between germline ends came to 16 bases. The length of the CDR3 is 16 residues. The CDR3 is CASSSITAQDNSPLHF. Incomplete CDR3 DNA: TGTGCCAGCAGTTCTATAACAGCTCAGGATAATTCACCC.

This clone was counted only a few times. The read ends 3 residues shy of where the CDR3 ends; the end is completed using the germline J gene. V usage is TRBV2 and J usage is TRBJ1-3; TRBD1 is a possible D gene (5 bases). The CDR3 has 12 amino acids. Germline V gives CDR1 SNHLY, CDR2 FYNNEI. Trimming shortened V by 6 bases and J by 4 bases, and 7 bases separated the two germline ends. The DNA read from the CDR3 is TGTGCCAGCAGGACAGTCGGAAACACC. Protein product: CASRTVGNT. The full CDR3 protein reads CASRTVGNTIYF.

This clone was recorded many times. The CDR3 is cut off 3 residues early in the read; its end comes from the germline J gene. The V call is TRBV7-9, the J call TRBJ2-2; D perhaps matches TRBD2 (6 bases). V was shortened by 3 bases and J by 6 bases, with 11 bases between the two germline ends. CDR1 is SEHNR, CDR2 FQNEAQ, per germline (reference sequence). The length of the CDR3 is 14 residues. CDR3 sequence: CASSFLGGAGELFF. The DNA read from the CDR3 is TGTGCCAGCAGCTTTCTTGGAGGGGCCGGGGAG.

Many counts were recorded for this clone. The read gets to within 3 residues of the CDR3 end, and the germline J gene fills in the rest. The chain couples TRBV19 to TRBJ2-4; D possibly corresponds to TRBD1 (7 bases). CDR1 is LNHDA and CDR2 is SQIVND in the germline V gene (reference sequence). The CDR3 runs to 15 residues. The DNA read from the CDR3 is TGTGCCAGTAGTACCAGGGGGACTGGCCTGTCGATT. Translation: CASSTRGTGLSI. The CDR3 reads in full as CASSTRGTGLSIQYF. Variable domain in full (rest from reference TRBV19 and TRBJ2-4): DGGITQSPKYLFRKEGQNVTLSCEQNLNHDAMYWYRQDPGQGLRLIYYSQIVNDFQKGDIAEGYSVSREKKESFPLTVTSAQKNPTAFYLCASSTRGTGLSIQYFGAGTRLSVL.

This clone was recorded many times. The read falls 3 residues short of the CDR3 end, and the missing part is taken from the germline J gene. The chain links TRBV5-1 to TRBJ2-3; 8 nucleotides line up with TRBD2. The CDR3 is 17 amino acids. V lost 0 bases and J lost 2; bases outside the gene matches: 8. CDR1 is SGHRS and CDR2 is YFSETQ in the germline V gene. The covered CDR3 bases are TGCGCCAGCAGCTTGGTGCCTTTAGCGGGGTTCACAGATACG. Translation gives CASSLVPLAGFTDT. The entire CDR3 protein is CASSLVPLAGFTDTQYF.

This clone was detected a few times. The CDR3 extends 3 residues past the end of the read, so its final part is completed from the germline J gene. The rearrangement joins TRBV30 to TRBJ1-2, with a weak D call TRBD1 (6 bases). V was pared by 4 bases and J by 4 bases, with 22 bases between. The germline CDR1 and CDR2 sequences are GTSNPN and SVGIG (reference sequence). This CDR3 spans 16 amino acids. The covered CDR3 bases are TGTGCCTGGACTCTAGAAGGGGGGGGGCCCCCCTATGGC. This gives the protein CAWTLEGGGPPYG. The entire CDR3 is CAWTLEGGGPPYGYTF.

In its sample, this clone was seen many times. From the germline J gene comes the end of the CDR3, since the read stops 3 residues before it. This chain joins TRBV5-1 and TRBJ2-1, with D perhaps TRBD2 (5 bases). V gave up 0 bases and J gave up 8 bases, with 15 bases separating them. In germline, CDR1 is SGHRS, CDR2 YFSETQ. CDR3 length: 15 amino acids. The DNA read from the CDR3 is TGCGCCAGCAGCTTGGGAGGGTTCTTCACCTATGAG. It specifies CASSLGGFFTYE. The whole CDR3 sequence is CASSLGGFFTYEQFF.

This clone came up many times. The read ends 3 residues shy of where the CDR3 ends; the end is completed using the germline J gene. The gene calls are TRBV20-1 and TRBJ1-5, with D possibly TRBD1 on 5 matching bases. Trimming cost V 3 bases and J 5 bases, with 14 bases left between them. Germline V gene data show CDR1 as DFQATT and CDR2 as SNEGSKA (reference sequence). This CDR3 is 14 amino acids long. The covered CDR3 bases are TGCAGTGCTAGTCCCCAGGGAGGGTATCAGCCC. Its translation is CSASPQGGYQP. The complete CDR3 protein is CSASPQGGYQPQHF.

This clone was recorded a few times. The sequence runs out 3 residues before the end of the CDR3; the remainder is reconstructed from the germline J gene. The chain links TRBV11-2 to TRBJ1-2; TRBD1 might be the D (6 bases). The CDR3 is 14 amino acids. Germline loops: CDR1 SGHAT, CDR2 FQNNGV. Deletions cut 6 bases from V and 1 base from J, with 12 bases between. The sequenced CDR3 bases are TGTGCCAGCAGACAGGGAGGGGGTAACTATGGC. Protein: CASRQGGGNYG. The full-length CDR3 reads as CASRQGGGNYGYTF. The complete variable domain, with remaining parts taken from reference TRBV11-2 and TRBJ1-2, reads EAGVAQSPRYKIIEKRQSVAFWCNPISGHATLYWYQQILGQGPKLLIQFQNNGVVDDSQLPKDRFSAERLKGVDSTLKIQPAKLEDSAVYLCASRQGGGNYGYTFGSGTRLTVV.

This clone was picked up many times. The read is 3 residues too short to cover the CDR3 end, so that end is filled in from the germline J gene. V usage is TRBV7-9 and J usage is TRBJ1-4, with 9 nucleotides matching TRBD1. Germline V gene lookup returns CDR1 SEHNR and CDR2 FQNEAQ (reference sequence). The CDR3 is 15 residues long. The J segment lost 5 bases and the V segment lost 5 bases, leaving 6 bases of the junction unmatched. CDR3 residues: CASSTTGGSNEKLFF. CDR3 DNA (partial): TGTGCCAGCAGCACTACAGGGGGCTCAAATGAAAAA.